This entry lists 10 T cell receptor beta chains sequenced from one sample in a study of T-cell reconstitution after alpha-beta-depleted transplantation in children. The TCRbeta library was prepared with unique molecular identifiers. TCRdb recomputed calls from the PCR reads with MiXCR, one row per CDR3 protein. The data show a few hundred thousand distinct CDR3 sequences, 10% seen once. This specimen was PBMCs from the stem cell graft donor, taken from the stem cell graft. The receptors were gathered from a human donor who donated a stem cell graft to a child with acute lymphoblastic leukemia.

The gene calls are TRBV7-9 and TRBJ1-5; 7 bases match TRBD1. CDR1 and CDR2 (germline): SEHNR, FQNEAQ (reference sequence). With V trimmed by 7 bases and J by 2 bases, 5 bases remained unmatched. The CDR3 contains 14 residues. Written as DNA, the CDR3 is TGTGCCAGCACCACTCAGGGGGGCAATCAGCCCCAGCATTTT. It encodes CASTTQGGNQPQHF.

This clonotype was seen many times. This chain uses TRBV18 with TRBJ2-2, with 8 positions matching TRBD2. The V segment lost 3 bases and the J segment 4 bases; nucleotides outside the gene matches: 4. Germline values: CDR1 KGHSH, CDR2 LQKENI. The CDR3 length is 15 residues. The CDR3 loop is CASSPQSGSTGELFF. Written as DNA, the CDR3 is TGTGCCAGCTCACCTCAGAGCGGGAGCACCGGGGAGCTGTTTTTT.

This clonotype was seen more than once but under ten times. In DNA, the CDR3 is TGCAGTGCTAGAGAGGCACGTGATGGCACAGATACGCAGTATTTT. Its protein is CSAREARDGTDTQYF. The chain uses TRBV20-1 and TRBJ2-3; D not resolved. This CDR3 is built from 15 residues. The ends were cut back, 0 bases at V and 1 base at J, with 11 bases in the middle. Germline CDR1 reads DFQATT; CDR2 reads SNEGSKA (reference sequence).

The CDR3 loop reads CATGTGYEQFF. DNA for the CDR3: TGTGCCACCGGGACAGGTTATGAGCAGTTCTTC. The V and J genes are TRBV24-1 and TRBJ2-1; 8 bases are shared with TRBD1. The germline gives CDR1 KGHDR, CDR2 SFDVKD. CDR3 size: 11 residues. V shed 9 bases, J shed 8 bases, and the junction held 2 bases outside the gene matches.

In its sample, this clonotype was seen a few times. V usage is TRBV5-6 and J usage is TRBJ1-5, with 10 bases that match TRBD1. The CDR3 contains 15 residues. Trimming cost V 4 bases and J 7 bases; bases outside gene matches: 8. The germline gives CDR1 SGHDT, CDR2 YYEEEE. The DNA for the CDR3 is TGTGCCAGCAGCGGCGGGACAGGGGATAAACAGCCCCAGCATTTT. This sequence encodes CASSGGTGDKQPQHF.

The chain employs TRBV5-1 and TRBJ1-4, with D possibly being TRBD1 (6 bases). CDR3 length equals 15 residues. Trimming took 3 bases from V and 6 from J, leaving 15 bases between them. In germline, CDR1 is SGHRS, CDR2 YFSETQ. CDR3 nucleotides: TGCGCCAGCAGCTCCGCCGGGACAAGGGATGAAAAACTGTTTTTT. Translation gives CASSSAGTRDEKLFF.

The chain employs TRBV7-9 and TRBJ2-7; tentatively, D is TRBD1 (6 bases). The CDR3 length is 13 residues. Germline CDR1 reads SEHNR; CDR2 reads FQNEAQ (reference sequence). Trimming took off 5 bases at V and 1 base at J, with 9 bases between the two ends. The CDR3: CASSVGQSYEQYF. The CDR3 region has the DNA TGTGCCAGCAGCGTAGGACAGTCCTACGAGCAGTACTTC.

This clonotype was observed at least ten times. The chain combines TRBV12-3 or TRBV12-4 with TRBJ2-1; maybe TRBD2 (5 bases). V was shortened by 8 bases and J by 4 bases, with 9 bases between the two germline ends. This CDR3 spans 12 amino acids. This chain's CDR3 is CASSSRYNEQFF. The CDR3 DNA is TGTGCCAGCTCTAGCAGGTACAATGAGCAGTTCTTC.

This clonotype was counted between two and nine times. The CDR3 DNA reads as TGTGCCACCAGTGAAGGGTGGTATGGCTACACCTTC. It codes for CATSEGWYGYTF. This rearrangement joins TRBV24-1 to TRBJ1-2; the D is unclear. The CDR3 consists of 12 residues. The germline CDR1 and CDR2 sequences are KGHDR and SFDVKD. V lost 4 bases to trimming and J lost 5 bases, with 7 bases between them.

The chain carries TRBV7-9 and TRBJ2-7; D might be TRBD2 (5 bases). The ends were cut back, 4 bases at V and 6 bases at J, with 13 bases in the middle. CDR1 SEHNR and CDR2 FQNEAQ come from the germline V gene (reference sequence). The CDR3 runs to 13 residues. The CDR3 DNA follows: TGTGCCAGCAGCTCCCCCCCGGAGGTCGAGCAGTACTTC. Amino acid sequence: CASSSPPEVEQYF.